The 27 T cell receptor beta chains in this list originate from one sample, sequenced in a study of immune cell composition in non-small cell lung cancer. Sequencing used immunoSEQ multiplex PCR; TCRdb keeps in-frame clones, though not all of them. The sample yields about 7,900 clones, less than 80% seen once. The normal lung sample lay at least 3 cm, and maximally far, from the tumour. Material: non-adjacent lung tissue. These receptors were obtained from a human donor with non-small cell lung cancer.

This sequence joins TRBV6-5 and TRBJ2-1; possibly TRBD1 for D (6 bases). V was trimmed by 6 bases and J by 9 bases, leaving 12 bases between them. From germline, CDR1 is MNHEY and CDR2 SVGAGI. There are 12 residues in the CDR3. The CDR3: CASSLDRVEQFF. The CDR3 DNA reads as TGTGCCAGCAGCTTGGACAGAGTTGAGCAGTTCTTC.

The chain couples TRBV18 to TRBJ1-4; 7 positions agree with TRBD1. V shed 0 bases and J 7 bases; nucleotides not matched to a gene: 8. Looked up from germline, CDR1 is KGHSH and CDR2 is LQKENI. The CDR3 consists of 16 residues. The CDR3 spells CASSPPQTGVGEKLFF. The CDR3 DNA follows: TGTGCCAGCTCACCACCGCAAACAGGGGTTGGTGAAAAACTGTTTTTT.

DNA for the CDR3: TGTGCCTGGAGTGTACCCCACCCCCAGACAGTACTACTTACCCTGAACACTGAAGCTTTCTTT. Residues: CAWSVPHPQTVLLTLNTEAFF. This chain joins TRBV30 and TRBJ1-1; D is possibly TRBD1 (5 bases). Germline V CDR1 and CDR2: GTSNPN, SVGIG (reference sequence). Between the trimmed V and J ends, which lost 0 bases and 0 bases, there was a span of 29 bases. The CDR3 sequence is 21 residues long.

This clone was recorded a few times. The chain is built from TRBV27 and TRBJ1-2; D gene uncertain. Germline lookup yields CDR1 MNHEY and CDR2 SMNVEV (reference sequence). V lost 5 bases and J 3 bases, leaving 10 bases between the germline ends. The CDR3 runs 13 residues. CDR3 coding DNA: TGTGCCAGCAGTCCAACAGAGTACTATGGCTACACCTTC. The encoded protein is CASSPTEYYGYTF.

This rearrangement joins TRBV2 to TRBJ2-1, with 11 bases fitting TRBD2. The CDR3 runs to 16 residues. The V gene end was trimmed by 4 bases and the J gene end by 5 bases; junction bases not matched to a gene: 7. Per the germline V gene, CDR1 is SNHLY and CDR2 is FYNNEI. The CDR3 region is CASSAGLAGGNNEQFF. CDR3 nucleotides: TGTGCCAGCAGTGCGGGGCTAGCGGGGGGTAACAATGAGCAGTTCTTC.

J is TRBJ2-1 and V is TRBV29-1; TRBD2 matches at 7 bases. V lost 1 base to trimming and J lost 3 bases; unmatched junction nucleotides: 3. Germline V CDR1 and CDR2: SQVTM, ANQGSEA. The CDR3 spans 14 residues. For the CDR3, the DNA is TGCAGCGTTGAAGGGCTAGCGGACTACAATGAGCAGTTCTTC. It codes for CSVEGLADYNEQFF.

This chain connects TRBV9 to TRBJ2-6; D possibly corresponds to TRBD1 (6 bases). Germline CDR1 and CDR2: SGDLS and YYNGEE. The CDR3 sequence is 17 residues long. V was cut by 2 bases and J by 1 base, with 13 bases left in between. CDR3 in DNA: TGTGCCAGCAGCGTGCAGGGGTTCCAATCTGGGGCCAACGTCCTGACTTTC. This sequence encodes CASSVQGFQSGANVLTF.

By share of the sample, this clone is large. This chain joins TRBV7-9 and TRBJ2-4; TRBD1 aligns across 10 bases. Unmatched junction bases numbered 3, after V lost 4 bases and J lost 6 bases. The CDR3 length is 14 residues. From germline, CDR1 is SEHNR and CDR2 FQNEAQ (reference sequence). The CDR3 region has the DNA TGTGCCAGCAGCTCCCGGGACAGGGGAAACATTCAGTACTTC. Protein: CASSSRDRGNIQYF.

The gene calls are TRBV9 and TRBJ1-3, with D possibly matching TRBD1 (5 bases). This CDR3 is 15 amino acids long. Germline V gene lookup returns CDR1 SGDLS and CDR2 YYNGEE. The ends were cut back, 0 bases at V and 7 bases at J, with 14 bases in the middle. CDR3: CASSVEWGVGNTIYF. CDR3 in DNA: TGTGCCAGCAGCGTAGAATGGGGGGTTGGGAACACCATATATTTT. Drawing the rest from reference TRBV9 and TRBJ1-3, the complete variable domain is DSGVTQTPKHLITATGQRVTLRCSPRSGDLSVYWYQQSLDQGLQFLIQYYNGEERAKGNILERFSAQQFPDLHSELNLSSLELGDSALYFCASSVEWGVGNTIYFGEGSWLTVV.

J is TRBJ1-2 and V is TRBV6-6; D not resolved. The CDR3 is 15 residues long. Trimming shortened V by 0 bases and J by 8 bases, and 16 bases separated the two germline ends. Germline V gene lookup returns CDR1 MNHNY and CDR2 SVGAGI (reference sequence). For the CDR3, the DNA is TGTGCCAGCAGTTACTCGGGTAGTCTCCCGGGAGGCTACACCTTC. Encoded protein: CASSYSGSLPGGYTF.

This clone has just a few counts. The chain links TRBV19 to TRBJ1-1; 10 bases align to TRBD1. The CDR3 length is 15 residues. CDR1 and CDR2 (germline): LNHDA, SQIVND (reference sequence). V gave up 3 bases and J gave up 7 bases; unmatched junction bases: 8. The CDR3 region is CASSIRGTGEIEAFF. The CDR3 DNA reads TGTGCCAGTAGTATCAGGGGGACAGGGGAGATTGAAGCTTTCTTT.

This sequence joins TRBV11-3 and TRBJ2-1, with 8 bases that match TRBD2. J lost 5 bases, V lost 5 bases, and 11 bases had no gene match. CDR3 length: 16 residues. The germline gives CDR1 SGHNT, CDR2 YENEEA. CDR3 sequence: CASSLPQRGTNNEQFF. DNA of the CDR3: TGTGCCAGCAGCCTCCCTCAGCGGGGGACTAACAATGAGCAGTTCTTC.

V is TRBV18 and J is TRBJ2-5, with a tentative D call TRBD1 (6 bases). The CDR3 has 16 residues. Trimming pared 5 bases from V and 5 bases from J, leaving 21 bases between. Germline CDR1 KGHSH, CDR2 LQKENI. The CDR3 here is CASSVDRKPSRETQYF. CDR3 sequence (DNA): TGTGCCAGCTCAGTAGACAGGAAACCCTCAAGGGAGACCCAGTACTTC.

In its sample, this clone was seen a few times. The rearrangement uses TRBV6-5 and TRBJ1-2; 7 nucleotides agree with TRBD1. J lost 3 bases, V lost 2 bases, and 0 bases had no gene match. From germline, CDR1 is MNHEY and CDR2 SVGAGI. CDR3 length equals 13 residues. The chain's CDR3 is CASSYGTDYGYTF. In nucleotides, the CDR3 is TGTGCCAGCAGTTACGGGACAGACTATGGCTACACCTTC.

This chain joins TRBV6-5 and TRBJ2-7; D gene uncertain. The CDR3 runs 13 residues. V dropped 2 bases and J dropped 2 bases, with 7 bases sitting between them. Germline-derived CDR1 and CDR2 are MNHEY and SVGAGI. DNA of the CDR3: TGTGCCAGCAGTTACGAGGAAACCTACGAGCAGTACTTC. Translated, it gives CASSYEETYEQYF.

The V call is TRBV9, the J call TRBJ1-1; 11 positions agree with TRBD1. Germline-derived CDR1 and CDR2 are SGDLS and YYNGEE. V shed 3 bases and J 8 bases; nucleotides not matched to a gene: 15. The CDR3 length is 17 residues. The CDR3 here is CASSDLRDRGLGGEAFF. CDR3 nucleotide sequence: TGTGCCAGCAGCGACCTCCGGGACAGGGGGTTGGGGGGAGAAGCTTTCTTT.

The chain's CDR3 is CASSVDSKDSGNTIYF. The CDR3 DNA reads TGTGCCAGCAGCGTAGACAGCAAAGACTCTGGAAACACCATATATTTT. The V call is TRBV9, the J call TRBJ1-3, with D uncertain. Germline loops: CDR1 SGDLS, CDR2 YYNGEE. Trimming took 0 bases from V and 0 from J, leaving 10 bases between them. CDR3 length equals 16 residues.

The V call is TRBV5-1, the J call TRBJ2-1; D not resolved. The V gene's germline CDR1 is SGHRS and CDR2 YFSETQ. V was cut by 5 bases and J by 0 bases, with 3 bases left in between. The CDR3 extends over 12 amino acids. The CDR3 protein is CASSNSYNEQFF. The CDR3, as DNA: TGCGCCAGCAGTAACTCCTACAATGAGCAGTTCTTC.

This clone was observed a few times. CDR3 protein: CASSLQGSGDEQFF. The CDR3 DNA sequence: TGTGCCAGTAGCCTACAGGGAAGCGGTGATGAGCAGTTCTTC. The rearrangement links TRBV19 to TRBJ2-1; maybe TRBD1 (6 bases). The V end was cut by 6 bases, the J end by 8 bases, with 17 bases between. Germline V gives CDR1 LNHDA, CDR2 SQIVND (reference sequence). The CDR3 covers 14 residues.

The chain uses TRBV14 and TRBJ2-7, with a weak D call TRBD1 (5 bases). This CDR3 spans 17 amino acids. With 1 base removed from V and 4 bases from J, the gap between germline ends came to 20 bases. Per germline, CDR1 SGHDN and CDR2 FVKESK. The CDR3 protein is CASSQGGRSLGLYEQYF. Here the CDR3 DNA reads TGTGCCAGCAGCCAAGGTGGACGCAGCCTGGGGCTATACGAGCAGTACTTC.

The chain carries TRBV5-6 and TRBJ1-6, with TRBD1 matching 7 bases. V lost 0 bases, J lost 1 base, and 1 base stayed unmatched. This CDR3 contains 16 residues. Germline V gene lookup returns CDR1 SGHDT and CDR2 YYEEEE. The CDR3 spells CASSLGGQSYNSPLHF. CDR3 DNA sequence: TGTGCCAGCAGCTTGGGGGGACAGTCCTATAATTCACCCCTCCACTTT.

Only a few counts were recorded for this clone. The genes are TRBV28 and TRBJ1-1; unclear D gene. Germline CDR1 and CDR2: MDHEN and SYDVKM. V was pared by 1 base and J by 0 bases, with 9 bases between. This CDR3 has 15 residues. CDR3: CASSLYHNMNTEAFF. CDR3 coding DNA: TGTGCCAGCAGTTTATACCACAATATGAACACTGAAGCTTTCTTT.

This chain uses TRBV6-5 with TRBJ2-7, with 11 bases that match TRBD2. V lost 0 bases and J lost 3; bases outside the gene matches: 1. This CDR3 region has 15 residues. Germline loops: CDR1 MNHEY, CDR2 SVGAGI. CDR3 sequence: CASSYSTSGVYEQYF. CDR3 bases: TGTGCCAGCAGTTACTCGACTAGCGGGGTCTACGAGCAGTACTTC.

The V and J genes are TRBV4-1 and TRBJ2-7, with TRBD1 matching 8 bases. With V trimmed by 5 bases and J by 0 bases, 6 bases remained unmatched. The CDR3 consists of 15 residues. CDR1 MGHRA and CDR2 YSYEKL come from the germline V gene. The CDR3, as DNA: TGCGCCAGCAGCGCGACAGGGGATAGCTCCTACGAGCAGTACTTC. This translates into CASSATGDSSYEQYF.

This chain connects TRBV11-2 to TRBJ1-2, with 7 bases aligning to TRBD1. The V gene's germline CDR1 is SGHAT and CDR2 FQNNGV. This CDR3 is 16 amino acids long. J gave up 4 bases and V 5 bases, and 13 bases lay outside the gene matches. CDR3 DNA sequence: TGTGCCAGCAGCCCCTCTGACAGGGAACGAGGCTATGGCTACACCTTC. Its protein is CASSPSDRERGYGYTF.

This rearrangement joins TRBV14 to TRBJ1-2; possible D gene TRBD1, 6 bases. This CDR3 is built from 16 residues. Germline-derived CDR1 and CDR2 are SGHDN and FVKESK. Trimming took 2 bases from V and 6 from J, leaving 19 bases between them. DNA of the CDR3: TGTGCCAGCAGCCAACCCTCTAGGGGGGGTAGCCATGGCTACACCTTC. It codes for CASSQPSRGGSHGYTF. Variable domain in full (rest from reference TRBV14 and TRBJ1-2): EAGVTQFPSHSVIEKGQTVTLRCDPISGHDNLYWYRRVMGKEIKFLLHFVKESKQDESGMPNNRFLAERTGGTYSTLKVQPAELEDSGVYFCASSQPSRGGSHGYTFGSGTRLTVV.

This clone is classed as medium-sized. The chain joins TRBV6-6 to TRBJ2-2, with 7 bases identical to TRBD1. V lost 2 bases to trimming and J lost 6 bases; unmatched junction nucleotides: 3. Germline lookup yields CDR1 MNHNY and CDR2 SVGAGI (reference sequence). The length of the CDR3 is 14 residues. Written as DNA, the CDR3 is TGTGCCAGCAGTTACGAGACAGGGCCCGGGGAGCTGTTTTTT. It encodes CASSYETGPGELFF.